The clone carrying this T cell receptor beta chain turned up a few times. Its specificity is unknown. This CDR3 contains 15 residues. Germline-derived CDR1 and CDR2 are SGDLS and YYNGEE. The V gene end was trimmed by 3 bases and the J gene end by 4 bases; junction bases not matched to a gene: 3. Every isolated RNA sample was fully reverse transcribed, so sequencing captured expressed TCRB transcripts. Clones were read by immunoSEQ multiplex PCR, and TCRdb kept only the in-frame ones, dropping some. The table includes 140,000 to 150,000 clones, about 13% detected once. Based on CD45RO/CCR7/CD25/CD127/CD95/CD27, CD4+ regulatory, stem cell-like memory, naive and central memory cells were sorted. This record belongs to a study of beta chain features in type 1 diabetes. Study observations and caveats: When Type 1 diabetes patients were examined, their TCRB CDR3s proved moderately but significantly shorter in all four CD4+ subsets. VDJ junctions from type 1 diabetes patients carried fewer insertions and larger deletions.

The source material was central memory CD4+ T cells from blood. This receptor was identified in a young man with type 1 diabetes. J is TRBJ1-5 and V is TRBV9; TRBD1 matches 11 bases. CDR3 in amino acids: CASSAGQGANQPQHF. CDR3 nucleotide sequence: TGTGCCAGCAGCGCCGGACAGGGGGCAAATCAGCCCCAGCATTTT.